Reported below is one T cell receptor beta chain. This record comes from a study of blood T cell repertoires in COVID-19. At the level of the study: The United States, Italy and Spain supplied acute and convalescent COVID-19 samples. In each case, the material was cDNA or gDNA derived from T cells, B-cell-depleted T cells, or PBMCs.

This CDR3 has 17 amino acids. Unmatched junction bases numbered 11, after V lost 0 bases and J lost 6 bases. Sequencing used immunoSEQ multiplex PCR; TCRdb keeps in-frame clones, though not all of them. The top ten clones hold 4.1% of a sample with 250,000 or so clones, 70% to 90% of them seen once. V usage is TRBV23-1 and J usage is TRBJ2-7, with 10 nucleotides matching TRBD1. TRBV23-1 is given ORF status, its function remaining uncertain. Sequenced: PBMCs or T cells enriched from blood (not recorded which). The clonotype originates from a woman aged 25-40 years with acute COVID-19. The chain's CDR3 is CASSQSLGQGPPREQYF. CDR3 DNA: TGCGCCAGCAGTCAATCGCTGGGACAGGGGCCGCCGCGCGAGCAGTACTTC.